Shown below are 30 T cell receptor beta chains from a single sample sequenced in a study of T cells after yellow fever vaccination. TCRdb re-called the 5' RACE reads through MiXCR, storing one row per CDR3 protein. The sample records roughly 520,000 distinct CDR3 sequences, roughly a fifth being singletons. The source was PBMCs, collected approximately 22 days after the first yellow fever vaccination. All receptors come from a man aged 18 to 29 who received the YFV17D yellow fever vaccine.

The CDR3 coding sequence is TGTGCCAGCTCACCAGCCAGCGGGGTGAACACCGGGGAGCTGTTTTTT. Its translation is CASSPASGVNTGELFF. V gene TRBV18 combines with J gene TRBJ2-2; 7 bases are shared with TRBD2. The CDR3 covers 16 residues. Trimming at V came to 2 bases and at J to 1 base, leaving 4 bases not matched to a gene. CDR1 and CDR2 from the germline V gene are KGHSH and LQKENI.

This clonotype was detected a few times. The chain combines TRBV7-9 with TRBJ2-5, with no clear D. CDR1 and CDR2 from the germline V gene are SEHNR and FQNEAQ (reference sequence). The CDR3 extends over 15 amino acids. Trimming cost V 2 bases and J 4 bases, with 14 bases left between them. The CDR3 nucleotides read TGTGCCAGCAGCTTACGCGGTAGCATCGGAGAGACCCAGTACTTC. Residues: CASSLRGSIGETQYF.

The rearrangement links TRBV7-8 to TRBJ2-2; 7 bases align to TRBD1. V dropped 4 bases and J dropped 3; count of bases not matched to a gene: 5. This CDR3 contains 15 residues. Looked up from germline, CDR1 is SGHVS and CDR2 is FQNEAQ. Written as DNA, the CDR3 is TGTGCCAGCAGCTCACAAGGGGGCCACACCGGGGAGCTGTTTTTT. Encoded protein: CASSSQGGHTGELFF.

The gene calls are TRBV19 and TRBJ2-1; 9 nucleotides line up with TRBD1. After removal of 1 base from V and 5 bases from J, the junction contained 6 bases not matched to a gene. The CDR3 contains 16 residues. Per the germline V gene, CDR1 is LNHDA and CDR2 is SQIVND (reference sequence). The CDR3 sequence: CASSIADRGAHNEQFF. The DNA of the CDR3 is TGTGCCAGTAGTATAGCTGACAGGGGGGCACACAATGAGCAGTTCTTC. The whole variable domain, remainder taken from reference TRBV19 and TRBJ2-1, is DGGITQSPKYLFRKEGQNVTLSCEQNLNHDAMYWYRQDPGQGLRLIYYSQIVNDFQKGDIAEGYSVSREKKESFPLTVTSAQKNPTAFYLCASSIADRGAHNEQFFGPGTRLTVL.

The chain recombines TRBV7-8 with TRBJ2-5; 8 positions match TRBD1. This CDR3 has 13 residues. Germline V gene sequence: CDR1 SGHVS, CDR2 FQNEAQ. Trimming cost V 4 bases and J 8 bases; bases outside gene matches: 6. CDR3 DNA sequence: TGTGCCAGCAGCTCCGGACAGGGCATCACCCAGTACTTC. This codes for CASSSGQGITQYF. The full variable domain, its missing parts supplied by reference TRBV7-8 and TRBJ2-5, is GAGVSQSPRYKVAKRGQDVALRCDPISGHVSLFWYQQALGQGPEFLTYFQNEAQLDKSGLPSDRFFAERPEGSVSTLKIQRTQQEDSAVYLCASSSGQGITQYFGPGTRLLVL.

The rearrangement joins TRBV19 to TRBJ2-1; 8 bases are a match to TRBD2. With V trimmed by 3 bases and J by 9 bases, 7 bases remained unmatched. The CDR3 has 14 amino acids. Germline CDR1 and CDR2: LNHDA and SQIVND (reference sequence). The CDR3, as DNA: TGTGCCAGTAGTATTTCGGGGGGGCCCGTTGAGCAGTTCTTC. Translation: CASSISGGPVEQFF.

This clonotype appeared a few times. The chain couples TRBV12-3 or TRBV12-4 to TRBJ1-2; D uncertain. The CDR3 runs 12 residues. Trimming cost V 3 bases and J 8 bases, with 10 bases left between them. CDR3 bases: TGTGCCAGCAGTTTCTATGAAGGGGGCTACACCTTC. Its protein is CASSFYEGGYTF.

In its sample, this clonotype was seen a few times. This sequence joins TRBV5-5 and TRBJ1-1; D gene uncertain. Trimming took 4 bases from V and 3 from J, leaving 10 bases between them. From germline, CDR1 is SGHKS and CDR2 YYEKEE (reference sequence). The CDR3 consists of 13 residues. The CDR3 is CASSLTAYTEAFF. The CDR3 DNA follows: TGTGCCAGCAGCCTCACAGCTTACACTGAAGCTTTCTTT.

The rearrangement uses TRBV7-8 and TRBJ1-1, with a weak D call TRBD1 (5 bases). Trimming took 5 bases from V and 10 from J, leaving 11 bases between them. This CDR3 region has 11 residues. Germline CDR1 and CDR2: SGHVS and FQNEAQ. CDR3 residues: CASSLLGAAFF. The DNA for the CDR3 is TGTGCCAGCAGCCTTTTAGGGGCAGCTTTCTTT.

In its sample, this clonotype was seen a few times. The chain carries TRBV4-2 and TRBJ2-6; tentative D call: TRBD1 (5 bases). CDR3 length: 19 amino acids. CDR1 and CDR2 from the germline V gene are LGHNA and YNFKEQ. The V gene lost 0 bases and the J gene lost 0 bases, with 15 bases spanning the gap. This CDR3 reads CASSQEAGSRASGANVLTF. The CDR3 coding sequence is TGTGCCAGCAGCCAAGAGGCAGGGTCCCGGGCCTCTGGGGCCAACGTCCTGACTTTC.

This chain links TRBV11-2 with TRBJ2-1, with a tentative D call TRBD2 (6 bases). The germline V and J ends were trimmed by 2 bases and 7 bases, with 15 bases remaining between them. Germline V gene lookup returns CDR1 SGHAT and CDR2 FQNNGV. The CDR3 spans 15 residues. The CDR3 nucleotides are TGTGCCAGCAGCTTAATCTCCGGGAGAACAAATGAGCAGTTCTTC. Its protein is CASSLISGRTNEQFF.

This clonotype has ten or more counts. V and J are TRBV10-3 and TRBJ2-1; 7 nucleotides line up with TRBD2. V gave up 6 bases and J gave up 7 bases; unmatched junction bases: 12. The length of the CDR3 is 15 residues. Germline lookup yields CDR1 ENHRY and CDR2 SYGVKD. Written as DNA, the CDR3 is TGTGCCATCAGGACGGACGGGATGGGGGGGAATGAGCAGTTCTTC. It specifies CAIRTDGMGGNEQFF.

This clonotype was seen a handful of times. V is TRBV27 and J is TRBJ2-1, with no clear D. The CDR3 consists of 12 residues. Looked up from germline, CDR1 is MNHEY and CDR2 is SMNVEV (reference sequence). The ends were cut back, 6 bases at V and 10 bases at J, with 13 bases in the middle. In nucleotides, the CDR3 is TGTGCCAGCAGCTACTATATTGGGGAGCAGTTCTTC. This encodes CASSYYIGEQFF.

This sequence joins TRBV28 and TRBJ1-2; weak D call: TRBD1 (6 bases). V lost 5 bases, J lost 4 bases, and 11 bases lay in between. The CDR3 runs 13 residues. The germline V gene has CDR1 MDHEN and CDR2 SYDVKM. CDR3 DNA sequence: TGTGCCAGCAGTGGGGACATTGCCTATGGCTACACCTTC. Translating gives CASSGDIAYGYTF.

This clonotype was seen only a few times. The V call is TRBV6-1, the J call TRBJ1-2, with TRBD1 identical over 10 bases. The CDR3 totals 14 residues. The germline V gene encodes CDR1 MNHNS and CDR2 SASEGT. The ends lost 8 bases at V and 7 bases at J; junction bases unmatched: 10. CDR3 region: CASHDRGRSFGYTF. The CDR3 nucleotides read TGTGCCAGCCACGACAGGGGGCGTTCATTTGGCTACACCTTC.

The V and J genes are TRBV5-1 and TRBJ2-5; 11 positions match TRBD2. The CDR3 is 15 residues long. Germline CDR1 is SGHRS and CDR2 is YFSETQ. Unmatched junction bases numbered 3, after V lost 5 bases and J lost 0 bases. CDR3 in amino acids: CASRRTSGYQETQYF. In nucleotides, the CDR3 is TGCGCCAGCAGAAGGACTAGCGGGTACCAAGAGACCCAGTACTTC.

The chain has TRBV12-3 or TRBV12-4 and TRBJ2-5; D uncertain. This CDR3 has 13 residues. Trimming shortened V by 0 bases and J by 5 bases, and 7 bases separated the two germline ends. CDR3 in DNA: TGTGCCAGCAGTTTAGCGCTGGGGGAGACCCAGTACTTC. As protein: CASSLALGETQYF.

The chain joins TRBV7-2 to TRBJ2-3; D remains unclear. Germline V CDR1 and CDR2: SGHTA, FQGNSA. V lost 1 base to trimming and J lost 4 bases, with 6 bases between them. This CDR3 comprises 13 residues. The CDR3 region is CASSLVWADTQYF. The CDR3, as DNA: TGTGCCAGCAGCTTAGTATGGGCAGATACGCAGTATTTT. Complete variable domain (other parts from reference TRBV7-2 and TRBJ2-3): GAGVSQSPSNKVTEKGKDVELRCDPISGHTALYWYRQSLGQGLEFLIYFQGNSAPDKSGLPSDRFSAERTGGSVSTLTIQRTQQEDSAVYLCASSLVWADTQYFGPGTRLTVL.

This clonotype occurred many times. The genes are TRBV27 and TRBJ1-2; the D is unclear. The V gene's germline CDR1 is MNHEY and CDR2 SMNVEV (reference sequence). The CDR3 is 11 amino acids. Trimming removed 8 bases from V and 8 bases from J, with 12 bases in between. The CDR3 region has the DNA TGTGCCAGCCCTGTAAGGGTAGGCTACACCTTC. Its translation is CASPVRVGYTF.

In its sample, this clonotype was seen a few times. The chain joins TRBV7-2 to TRBJ1-1; TRBD1 is a possible D gene (5 bases). V lost 5 bases and J lost 1, with 11 bases in between. CDR3 length equals 14 residues. Germline CDR1 and CDR2: SGHTA and FQGNSA. In DNA, the CDR3 is TGTGCCAGCAGCCGACTGCAGGGGAACACTGAAGCTTTCTTT. It specifies CASSRLQGNTEAFF.

At least ten counts were recorded for this clonotype. The chain is built from TRBV2 and TRBJ1-1; a weak D match, TRBD1 (5 bases). The CDR3 consists of 13 residues. The germline gives CDR1 SNHLY, CDR2 FYNNEI. V dropped 8 bases and J dropped 0 bases, with 10 bases sitting between them. DNA of the CDR3: TGTGCCAGCGCCGGGACGGTGAACACTGAAGCTTTCTTT. It codes for CASAGTVNTEAFF.

The chain has TRBV11-1 and TRBJ2-1; D is possibly TRBD2 (5 bases). CDR1 is SGHAT and CDR2 is FQDESV in the germline V gene (reference sequence). The CDR3 is 14 amino acids. V was pared by 2 bases and J by 8 bases, with 13 bases between. The DNA of the CDR3 is TGTGCCAGCAGCTTATTAGTCGGCGGGTATGAGCAGTTCTTC. The encoded protein is CASSLLVGGYEQFF.

This clonotype occurred a few times. This may come from a read error, since a much larger clone is one base off. This chain links TRBV7-2 with TRBJ2-3, with no clear D. The V gene's germline CDR1 is SGHTA and CDR2 FQGNSA. This CDR3 has 12 amino acids. Trimming removed 5 bases from V and 2 bases from J, with 5 bases in between. The chain's CDR3 is CASSHYTDTQYF. CDR3 bases: TGTGCCAGCAGCCACTACACAGATACGCAGTATTTT. The full variable domain, in which reference TRBV7-2 and TRBJ2-3 provide the parts outside the CDR3, is GAGVSQSPSNKVTEKGKDVELRCDPISGHTALYWYRQSLGQGLEFLIYFQGNSAPDKSGLPSDRFSAERTGGSVSTLTIQRTQQEDSAVYLCASSHYTDTQYFGPGTRLTVL.

This clonotype was recorded a few times. The chain recombines TRBV9 with TRBJ2-2; the match to TRBD2 covers 8 bases. CDR3 length equals 17 residues. Germline lookup yields CDR1 SGDLS and CDR2 YYNGEE. J gave up 5 bases and V 4 bases, and 13 bases lay outside the gene matches. The CDR3 DNA reads TGTGCCAGCAGCCCACAGGTGGGGCGGGGGGCTACCGGGGAGCTGTTTTTT. Translating gives CASSPQVGRGATGELFF.

The chain is built from TRBV6-5 and TRBJ1-1; D call uncertain. This CDR3 contains 14 residues. The V and J ends lost 4 bases and 1 base respectively, with 10 bases between them. CDR1 MNHEY and CDR2 SVGAGI come from the germline V gene. DNA of the CDR3: TGTGCCAGCAGTTCCCATGCAGGGAACACTGAAGCTTTCTTT. Translated, it gives CASSSHAGNTEAFF.

This chain uses TRBV7-3 with TRBJ2-1; 7 bases align to TRBD2. The germline CDR1 and CDR2 sequences are SGHTA and FQGTGA. The CDR3 has 13 residues. V lost 5 bases, J lost 12 bases, and 10 bases stayed unmatched. This CDR3 reads CASSLRQRGWQFF. The DNA of the CDR3 is TGTGCCAGCAGCCTCCGCCAGCGGGGTTGGCAGTTCTTC.

The chain links TRBV12-3 or TRBV12-4 to TRBJ2-3; TRBD2 matches 12 bases. The CDR3 runs to 16 residues. V gave up 10 bases and J gave up 4 bases; unmatched junction bases: 12. The CDR3 nucleotides read TGTGCCATCCGCAGGCTAGCGGGGGGGCGGTCAGATACGCAGTATTTT. This sequence encodes CAIRRLAGGRSDTQYF.

This clonotype was recorded a few times. V is TRBV4-3 and J is TRBJ1-4; D gene ambiguous. Trimming removed 0 bases from V and 7 bases from J, with 18 bases in between. Looked up from germline, CDR1 is LGHNA and CDR2 is YSLEER. The CDR3 covers 17 residues. CDR3 coding DNA: TGCGCCAGCAGCCAAGAGGGCCTCGTGGAGGCGTTTGAAAAACTGTTTTTT. Residues: CASSQEGLVEAFEKLFF.

V is TRBV30 and J is TRBJ1-2; TRBD1 might be the D (6 bases). Trimming pared 3 bases from V and 9 bases from J, leaving 11 bases between. The germline gives CDR1 GTSNPN, CDR2 SVGIG (reference sequence). This CDR3 spans 11 amino acids. The CDR3 DNA sequence: TGTGCCTGGAGGTGGGACACGAGCTACACCTTC. The encoded protein is CAWRWDTSYTF.

Concerning this clonotype: This could be a read error, since a much larger clone is one nucleotide away. The V and J genes are TRBV5-1 and TRBJ1-4; a possible D gene is TRBD1 (5 bases). This CDR3 has 14 amino acids. Germline values: CDR1 SGHRS, CDR2 YFSETQ. The CDR3: CASSRGVTSEKLFF. CDR3 in DNA: TGCGCCAGCAGCCGAGGGGTAACTAGTGAAAAACTGTTTTTT.